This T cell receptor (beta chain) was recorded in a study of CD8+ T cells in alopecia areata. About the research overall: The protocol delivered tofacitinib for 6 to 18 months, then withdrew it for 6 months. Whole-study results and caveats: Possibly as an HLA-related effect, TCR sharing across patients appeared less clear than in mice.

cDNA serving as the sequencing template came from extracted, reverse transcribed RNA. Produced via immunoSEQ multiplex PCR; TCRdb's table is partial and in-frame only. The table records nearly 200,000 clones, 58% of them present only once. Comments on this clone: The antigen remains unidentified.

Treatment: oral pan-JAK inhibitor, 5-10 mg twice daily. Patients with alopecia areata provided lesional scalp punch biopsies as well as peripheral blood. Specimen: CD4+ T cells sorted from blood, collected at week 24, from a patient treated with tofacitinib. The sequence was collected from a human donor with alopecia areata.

The CDR3 DNA reads TGTGCCCAACTATCTAGCGGGGGCTCCTACAATGAGCAGTTCTTC. It specifies CAQLSSGGSYNEQFF. The chain joins TRBV7-9 to TRBJ2-1, with TRBD2 identical over 10 bases. V gave up 11 bases and J gave up 0 bases; unmatched junction bases: 7. The germline V gene has CDR1 SEHNR and CDR2 FQNEAQ (reference sequence). The CDR3 is 15 residues long.